This is a list of T cell receptor beta chains from one sample in a study of cytomegalovirus exposure and HLA in healthy donors. Sequenced by immunoSEQ multiplex PCR; TCRdb stores in-frame clones only, minus some. This table has about 190,000 clones, about 90% appearing once. Sequencing was carried out using PBMCs. Every receptor here comes from a man aged 25 to 40 in good health and CMV-seronegative. Both conserved end residues are part of each CDR3. The D gene is left open where the match is weak. Some rows mark clone size as missing; the rest say once, few, many or name a class of expanded clone.

abundance	v_gene	j_gene	d_gene	CDR3aa	CDR3nt
NA	TRBV2	TRBJ2-1	NA	CASRDRERGRNEQFF	TGTGCCAGCAGAGACAGGGAACGGGGGCGCAATGAGCAGTTCTTC
NA	TRBV29-1	TRBJ1-1	NA	CSVEGDTENTEAFF	TGCAGCGTTGAAGGGGACACAGAAAACACTGAAGCTTTCTTT
NA	TRBV5-4	TRBJ2-2	TRBD1	CASSRNRGNFPGELFF	TGTGCCAGCAGCAGGAACAGGGGTAATTTTCCCGGGGAGCTGTTTTTT
NA	TRBV28	TRBJ2-7	TRBD2	CASSSSGQSSYEQYF	TGTGCCAGCAGTTCTAGCGGGCAGAGCTCCTACGAGCAGTACTTC
NA	TRBV18	TRBJ2-2	TRBD1	CASSRWTGLNTGELFF	TGTGCCAGCTCACGTTGGACAGGGCTAAACACCGGGGAGCTGTTTTTT
NA	TRBV9	TRBJ2-2	TRBD1	CASSSPGRGMDTGELFF	TGTGCCAGCAGCTCCCCCGGCAGGGGGATGGACACCGGGGAGCTGTTTTTT
NA	TRBV6-5	TRBJ2-7	TRBD2	CASTPGGGAYEQYF	TGTGCCAGCACCCCCGGGGGGGGCGCCTACGAGCAGTACTTC
NA	TRBV6-6	TRBJ2-7	NA	CASSYLAAYEQYF	TGTGCCAGCAGTTACCTCGCAGCCTACGAGCAGTACTTC
NA	TRBV7-2	TRBJ1-2	NA	CASSLGAASYGYTF	TGTGCCAGCAGCTTAGGTGCGGCTTCCTATGGCTACACCTTC
NA	TRBV2	TRBJ2-1	TRBD2	CASSPTSGGAGEQFF	TGTGCCAGCAGTCCGACTAGCGGGGGGGCCGGTGAGCAGTTCTTC
few	TRBV30	TRBJ2-1	TRBD1	CAWTSGTGSGEQFF	TGTGCCTGGACCTCCGGGACAGGGTCGGGTGAGCAGTTCTTC